A selection of T cell receptor beta chains follows, all from one sample in a study of spatial heterogeneity in lung cancer. A single record per CDR3 protein comes from TCRdb applying MiXCR to the 5' RACE reads. The sample holds 45,000 to 65,000 distinct CDR3 sequences, around 7% seen once. The sample consisted of PBMCs, taken at follow-up. These receptor sequences come from a female donor with early-stage non-small cell lung cancer. CDR3s include the opening cysteine and the closing phenylalanine or tryptophan. D genes are given only for firm matches. For some rows the clone size is stated as once, few or many, or as a class when expanded; others skip it.

D | size | J | V | DNA | CDR3
NA | many | TRBJ2-5 | TRBV29-1 | TGCAGCGTGCGTCTCCAAGAGACCCAGTACTTC | CSVRLQETQYF
NA | many | TRBJ1-1 | TRBV7-2 | TGTGCCAGCAGCTGGACGGGCTTTGGTGAAGCTTTCTTT | CASSWTGFGEAFF
TRBD2 | many | TRBJ2-5 | TRBV11-2 | TGTGCCAGCAGCAGGCGGGGGGGTCAAGAGACCCAGTACTTC | CASSRRGGQETQYF
NA | few | TRBJ2-2 | TRBV28 | TGTGCCAGCAACACCCTAATCACCGGGGAGCTGTTTTTT | CASNTLITGELFF
TRBD2 | many | TRBJ2-3 | TRBV10-3 | TGTGCCATCAGGGGAGGGCCGAAGGCCACAGATACGCAGTATTTT | CAIRGGPKATDTQYF
NA | many | TRBJ2-3 | TRBV6-6 | TGTGCCAGCAGTTTGCAGGGGAGCACAGATACGCAGTATTTT | CASSLQGSTDTQYF
NA | NA | TRBJ1-1 | TRBV10-3 | TGTGCCATCACCGGGGACCTGGGGAAAGCTTTCTTT | CAITGDLGKAFF
NA | NA | TRBJ1-3 | TRBV29-1 | TGCAGCGTTGCTTGGGGATATGGAAACACCATATATTTT | CSVAWGYGNTIYF
NA | many | TRBJ2-7 | TRBV29-1 | TGCAGCGTTGAAGTTCAACAGGGCCCCTACGAGCAGTACTTC | CSVEVQQGPYEQYF
TRBD1 | NA | TRBJ2-6 | TRBV10-3 | TGTGCCATCAGTGAGAGAGGAGGACAGGGTGGGGCCAACGTCCTGACTTTC | CAISERGGQGGANVLTF
NA | few | TRBJ2-7 | TRBV30 | TGTGCCTGGAGTTGGGGCGGAGAGCAGTACTTC | CAWSWGGEQYF
TRBD2 | many | TRBJ2-1 | TRBV27 | TGTGCCAGCAGTCTGAGCGGGGGGGCCAACAATGAGCAGTTCTTC | CASSLSGGANNEQFF
NA | NA | TRBJ2-3 | TRBV2 | TGTGCGACGGGGATGGGCACAGATACGCAGTATTTT | CATGMGTDTQYF
NA | many | TRBJ2-7 | TRBV7-9 | TGTGCCAGCAGCTTTGGAGGGGGTAGTACCTACGAGCAGTACTTC | CASSFGGGSTYEQYF
NA | many | TRBJ1-3 | TRBV7-2 | TGTGCCAGCAGCCCAAACCGAAACACCATATATTTT | CASSPNRNTIYF
TRBD1 | many | TRBJ1-6 | TRBV2 | TGTGCCAGCAGCTTACAGGGGTACGCAAGCTCCTATAATTCACCCCTCCACTTT | CASSLQGYASSYNSPLHF
NA | NA | TRBJ1-2 | TRBV4-3 | TGCGCCAGCAGCCCGACGGATCAGACAGCGACCTATGGCTACACCTTC | CASSPTDQTATYGYTF
NA | many | TRBJ2-7 | TRBV20-1 | TGCAGTGCTGGAGCACCACCAACCATGATGGAGCAGTACTTC | CSAGAPPTMMEQYF
NA | NA | TRBJ2-1 | TRBV3-1 | TGTGCCAGCAGCCAAGATCTTAGCATCTCCTACAATGAGCAGTTCTTC | CASSQDLSISYNEQFF
NA | many | TRBJ2-5 | TRBV4-1 | TGCGCCAGCAGCCGACAAACTAGGGAAGAGACCCAGTACTTC | CASSRQTREETQYF
TRBD2 | many | TRBJ2-2 | TRBV7-9 | TGTGCCAGCATCGAGTCCCTAGCGGTGAACACCGGGGAGCTGTTTTTT | CASIESLAVNTGELFF
TRBD1 | many | TRBJ2-7 | TRBV28 | TGTGCCAGTCCGCCTTCCCACAGGGGACCCCACGAGCAGTACTTC | CASPPSHRGPHEQYF
NA | few | TRBJ1-1 | TRBV6-5 | TGTGCCAGCAGTTACAGACGGCACACTGAAGCTTTCTTT | CASSYRRHTEAFF
TRBD2 | many | TRBJ2-7 | TRBV7-8 | TGTGCCAGCAGCTTAGGGCTAGCGGGGGATTACGAGCAGTACTTC | CASSLGLAGDYEQYF
NA | many | TRBJ2-4 | TRBV3-1 | TGTGCCAGCAGACCGAGTTGGGCCAAAAACATTCAGTACTTC | CASRPSWAKNIQYF
NA | NA | TRBJ1-1 | TRBV6-8 | TGTGCCAGCATTTTAATTGTCGGGGTTGAGACTGAAGCTTTCTTT | CASILIVGVETEAFF
NA | NA | TRBJ2-7 | TRBV13 | TGTGTCAGCAGGAACAAGGGGAGCTACGAGCAGTACTTC | CVSRNKGSYEQYF
TRBD2 | many | TRBJ2-7 | TRBV7-2 | TGTGCCAGCAACAATCCGGGACTAGCGATTTACGAGCAGTACTTC | CASNNPGLAIYEQYF
NA | many | TRBJ2-3 | TRBV18 | TGTGCCAGCTCACCATCATCTCCCCCAGATACGCAGTATTTT | CASSPSSPPDTQYF
NA | many | TRBJ2-7 | TRBV10-3 | TGTGCCATCAGTGACACTGGGGGAGTCTACGAGCAGTACTTC | CAISDTGGVYEQYF
TRBD1 | many | TRBJ2-1 | TRBV7-2 | TGTGCCAGCAGCTCTAAGACAGGGTTGTCCTACAATGAGCAGTTCTTC | CASSSKTGLSYNEQFF